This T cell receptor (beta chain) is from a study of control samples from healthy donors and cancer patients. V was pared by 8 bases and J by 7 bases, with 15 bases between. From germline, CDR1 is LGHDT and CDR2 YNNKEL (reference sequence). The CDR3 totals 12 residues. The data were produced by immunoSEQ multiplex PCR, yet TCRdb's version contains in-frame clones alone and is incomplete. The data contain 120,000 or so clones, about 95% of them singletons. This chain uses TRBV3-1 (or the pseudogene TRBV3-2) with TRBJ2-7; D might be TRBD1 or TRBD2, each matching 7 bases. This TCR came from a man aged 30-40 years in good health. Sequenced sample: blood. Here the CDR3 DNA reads TGTGCCAGCTGCAGGGGGGGCCGTGAGCAGTACTTC. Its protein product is CASCRGGREQYF.